This T cell receptor (beta chain) was retrieved from a study of cytomegalovirus exposure and HLA in healthy donors. Findings of the study overall: The later analysis indicated that the majority of CMV-associated TCR beta chains appeared HLA-restricted. There were some public TCRs occurring in many donors, but most TCR sequences were rare.

In the PCR, 60 Vbeta and 13 Jbeta primers were used. The table came from immunoSEQ multiplex PCR; TCRdb's copy has only in-frame clones and leaves some out. The data contain about 190,000 clones, about four fifths of them singletons. V shed 5 bases and J 5 bases; nucleotides not matched to a gene: 6. The length of the CDR3 is 14 residues. Germline values: CDR1 MNHNS, CDR2 SASEGT. With respect to this clone: Its antigen remains unidentified.

Sequences were obtained from PBMCs. The chain links TRBV6-1 to TRBJ1-1, with TRBD1 matching over 9 bases. This sequence originates from a man between 40 and 49 years old in good health and CMV-seropositive. The CDR3 sequence: CASSSQGARTEAFF. CDR3 DNA sequence: TGTGCCAGCAGTTCACAGGGGGCGCGGACTGAAGCTTTCTTT.